The rows below give T cell receptor beta chains drawn from one sample of a study of T cell changes during pregnancy in multiple sclerosis. Sequenced by immunoSEQ multiplex PCR; TCRdb stores in-frame clones only, minus some. The sample lists 60,000 to 85,000 clones; about 89% were seen once. Sequences were derived from peripheral blood, sampled in the second trimester of pregnancy. The receptors derive from a female donor with multiple sclerosis, enrolled in a pregnancy study. Both conserved end residues are part of each CDR3. The D gene is left open where the match is weak. Part of the rows lack a size; the others show once, few, many or a class for expanded clones.

J gene	D gene	V gene	clone size	CDR3 DNA	CDR3 protein
TRBJ2-1	-	TRBV27	-	TGTGCCAGCAGTTTGACTAGCTCCTACAATGAGCAGTTCTTC	CASSLTSSYNEQFF
TRBJ1-2	-	TRBV19	few	TGTGCCAGTAGTACTGAGGGAGATGGGGGCTACACCTTC	CASSTEGDGGYTF
TRBJ2-3	TRBD2	TRBV9	-	TGTGCCAGCAGCGTTAGGACTAGCGGGGGGTCGAAATCTAGCACAGATACGCAGTATTTT	CASSVRTSGGSKSSTDTQYF
TRBJ1-5	-	TRBV4-1	-	TGCGCCAGCAGCCAAGATGAGTCGGGAGAAGGGAGCAATCAGCCCCAGCATTTT	CASSQDESGEGSNQPQHF
TRBJ1-2	-	TRBV5-6	-	TGTGCCAGCAGCCCCAAAGTCAGGGACTATGGCTACACCTTC	CASSPKVRDYGYTF
TRBJ1-2	TRBD1	TRBV2	-	TGTGCCAGCAGCGCGACAGGGTTGCGGGGCTACACCTTC	CASSATGLRGYTF
TRBJ2-1	-	TRBV11-2	-	TGTGCCAGCAGCTTCCTCCCCGCGGACTCCTACAATGAGCAGTTCTTC	CASSFLPADSYNEQFF
TRBJ2-2	-	TRBV19	-	TGTGCCACCAACTTCCGCGCGAACACCGGGGAGCTGTTTTTT	CATNFRANTGELFF
TRBJ1-1	TRBD1	TRBV19	-	TGTGCCAGTTCCGGGACAGTGAACACTGAAGCTTTCTTT	CASSGTVNTEAFF
TRBJ2-1	TRBD2	TRBV6-5	-	TGTGCCAGCAGTTCCCCCGGGACTAGCGGTATTGAGCAGTTCTTC	CASSSPGTSGIEQFF
TRBJ1-5	-	TRBV19	-	TGTGCCAGTAGCATCATGGGGGGGCGAGATCAGCCCCAGCATTTT	CASSIMGGRDQPQHF
TRBJ2-2	-	TRBV5-1	-	TGCGCCAGCAGCTTGGACACGTTCTCCGGGGAGCTGTTTTTT	CASSLDTFSGELFF
TRBJ2-2	TRBD2	TRBV13	-	TGTGCCAGCAGCCCCGGACTAGCGGGGGGCTCCAGGGGGGAGCTGTTTTTT	CASSPGLAGGSRGELFF
TRBJ2-7	-	TRBV2	-	TGTGCCAGCAGTGTTTTCCCTGGGAGTGTCCCCCCCTACGAGCAGTACTTC	CASSVFPGSVPPYEQYF
TRBJ2-7	-	TRBV7-2	-	TGTGCCAGCAGCCTGGGGTCTAGCGAATTCTACGAGCAGTACTTC	CASSLGSSEFYEQYF
TRBJ2-7	TRBD2	TRBV13	-	TGTGCCAGCAGCCGTATACTAGCGGGAGGCCCCTACGAGCAGTACTTC	CASSRILAGGPYEQYF
TRBJ2-5	TRBD2	TRBV7-7	-	TGTGCCAGCAGCTTTCTTGGGGGACTAGCGGGGAAAGAGACCCAGTACTTC	CASSFLGGLAGKETQYF
TRBJ2-1	TRBD2	TRBV2	-	TGTGCCAGCAGGACTAGCGGGAGTATCTACAATGAGCAGTTCTTC	CASRTSGSIYNEQFF
TRBJ2-5	-	TRBV11-1	-	TGTGCCAGCAGCTTAGGCCCCAAGGTAGGGGAGGTTGGGGAGACCCAGTACTTC	CASSLGPKVGEVGETQYF
TRBJ2-3	TRBD2	TRBV6-4	-	TGTGCCAGCAGTGCGCTAGCGGGGGTCACAGATACGCAGTATTTT	CASSALAGVTDTQYF
TRBJ2-3	-	TRBV5-1	-	TGCGCCAGCAGCTTGGCGTCAGCGTCAGATACGCAGTATTTT	CASSLASASDTQYF
TRBJ1-2	-	TRBV7-2	-	TGTGCCAGCAGACCCGCCAGACTAATCCGCGGTGGCTACACCTTC	CASRPARLIRGGYTF
TRBJ2-2	-	TRBV7-3	-	TGTGCCAGCAGCTTAGGCCCGGGGGAGCTGTTTTTT	CASSLGPGELFF
TRBJ1-4	-	TRBV6-5	once	TGTGCCAGCAGTTACGGACCAGGGGAGGGAGAAAAACTGTTTTTT	CASSYGPGEGEKLFF
TRBJ2-1	TRBD2	TRBV5-1	-	TGCGCCAGCAGCGTAGGGACTACCAATGAGCAGTTCTTC	CASSVGTTNEQFF
TRBJ1-2	-	TRBV27	-	TGTGCCAGCAGTCCTGAGGGCTATGGCTACACCTTC	CASSPEGYGYTF
TRBJ1-1	-	TRBV18	-	TGTGCCAGCTCGGCGACAGGGAACACTGAAGCTTTCTTT	CASSATGNTEAFF
TRBJ1-6	TRBD1	TRBV4-3	-	TGCGCCAGCAGCCAGGGACAGGGGGCGGTGAATTCACCCCTCCACTTT	CASSQGQGAVNSPLHF
TRBJ2-2	TRBD2	TRBV27	once	TGTGCCAGCAGTTTGGATTTGAGCGGGGGGCCGAGGGACGGGGAGCTGTTTTTT	CASSLDLSGGPRDGELFF
TRBJ1-1	TRBD1	TRBV5-1	-	TGCGCCAGCAGCTTCCCCAAAAAACAGGGGCCAGAGGGTCCTGAAGCTTTCTTT	CASSFPKKQGPEGPEAFF
TRBJ2-5	TRBD2	TRBV7-8	-	TGTGCCAGCAGCTCCCGCGGGAGGGATGAGACCCAGTACTTC	CASSSRGRDETQYF
TRBJ2-3	TRBD1	TRBV6-5	-	TGTGCCAGCAGTCGAGACAGGGTTAACACAGATACGCAGTATTTT	CASSRDRVNTDTQYF
TRBJ2-7	TRBD2	TRBV19	once	TGTGCCAGTAGATCGTCACACGTCGGGACTAGCGGACGCTACGAGCAGTACTTC	CASRSSHVGTSGRYEQYF
TRBJ2-3	TRBD1	TRBV7-3	-	TGTGCCAGCAGCTTATTGGCAGGGGGTGCAGATACGCAGTATTTT	CASSLLAGGADTQYF
TRBJ2-7	TRBD2	TRBV14	few	TGTGCCAGCAGCCCCAGACACCGGACTAGCGGGAGACCCACCTACGAGCAGTACTTC	CASSPRHRTSGRPTYEQYF
TRBJ2-1	-	TRBV13	-	TGTGCCAGCAGCTCCCCATGGGCCGGCGATAGCTCCTACAATGAGCAGTTCTTC	CASSSPWAGDSSYNEQFF
TRBJ2-7	-	TRBV11-2	-	TGTGCCAGCAGCCTCTCGGGGATTGTCGAGCAGTACTTC	CASSLSGIVEQYF
TRBJ2-2	TRBD1	TRBV13	-	TGTGCCAGCAGCCCCTGGACAGGGAACACCGGGGAGCTGTTTTTT	CASSPWTGNTGELFF
TRBJ1-2	-	TRBV6-5	-	TGTGCCAGCACCCTACAAGGACAGAAGTCCGGCTACACCTTC	CASTLQGQKSGYTF
TRBJ2-5	-	TRBV25-1	once	TGTGCCAGCAGTGAAGGGTCAGGGGCTTTGTCAGAGACCCAGTACTTC	CASSEGSGALSETQYF
TRBJ2-1	TRBD1	TRBV25-1	-	TGTGCCAGCAGTGAACCGGACAGGGATTTCCACAATGAGCAGTTCTTC	CASSEPDRDFHNEQFF
TRBJ1-1	TRBD1	TRBV5-6	-	TGTGCCAGCAGCCTTACGACAGGGGCGAACACTGAAGCTTTCTTT	CASSLTTGANTEAFF
TRBJ2-5	-	TRBV30	-	TGTGCCTGGGATCCGGGTCACCAAGAGACCCAGTACTTC	CAWDPGHQETQYF
TRBJ1-1	-	TRBV5-4	-	TGTGCCAGCAGCTTGATTGGGGGCCTGAACACTGAAGCTTTCTTT	CASSLIGGLNTEAFF
TRBJ2-7	-	TRBV5-6	-	TGTGCCAGCCGGCGAAACCCGGGAGAGGGCTACGAGCAGTACTTC	CASRRNPGEGYEQYF
TRBJ1-2	-	TRBV2	few	TGTGCCAGCAGCAGGGATGTCGATGGCTACACCTTC	CASSRDVDGYTF
TRBJ1-1	-	TRBV30	-	TGTGCCTGGAGTCGGAAGGGGTTTTTGAACACTGAAGCTTTCTTT	CAWSRKGFLNTEAFF
TRBJ1-2	-	TRBV2	-	TGTGCCAGCACAGGGGACTATGGCTACACCTTC	CASTGDYGYTF
TRBJ2-1	TRBD1	TRBV19	once	TGTGCCAGTAGTGGCGCACAGGGGGTTGGGGAGCAGTTCTTC	CASSGAQGVGEQFF
TRBJ1-1	TRBD1	TRBV7-9	-	TGTGCCAGCAGCTTGACAGGGGGGGTGGGACCTGAAGCTTTCTTT	CASSLTGGVGPEAFF
TRBJ1-2	-	TRBV25-1	-	TGTGCCAGCAGTATAGGGGGATCGGCCTGGGGCTACACCTTC	CASSIGGSAWGYTF